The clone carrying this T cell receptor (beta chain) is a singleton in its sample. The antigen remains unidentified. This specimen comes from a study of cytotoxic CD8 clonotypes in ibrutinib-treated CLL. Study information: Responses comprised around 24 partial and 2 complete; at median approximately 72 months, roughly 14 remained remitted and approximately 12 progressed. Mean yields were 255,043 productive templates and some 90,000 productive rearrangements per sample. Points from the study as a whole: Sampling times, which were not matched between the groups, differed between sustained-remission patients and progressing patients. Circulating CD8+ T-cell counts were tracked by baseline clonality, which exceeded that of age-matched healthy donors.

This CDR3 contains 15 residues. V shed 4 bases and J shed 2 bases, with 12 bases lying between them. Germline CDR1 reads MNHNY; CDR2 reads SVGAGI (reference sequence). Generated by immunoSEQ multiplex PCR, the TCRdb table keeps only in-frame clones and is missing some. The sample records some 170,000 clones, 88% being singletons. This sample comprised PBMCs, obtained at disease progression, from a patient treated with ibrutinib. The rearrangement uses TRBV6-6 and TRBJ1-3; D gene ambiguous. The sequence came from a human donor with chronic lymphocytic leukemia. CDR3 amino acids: CASSSPAAAGNTIYF. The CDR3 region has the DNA TGTGCCAGCAGTTCCCCCGCCGCAGCTGGAAACACCATATATTTT.